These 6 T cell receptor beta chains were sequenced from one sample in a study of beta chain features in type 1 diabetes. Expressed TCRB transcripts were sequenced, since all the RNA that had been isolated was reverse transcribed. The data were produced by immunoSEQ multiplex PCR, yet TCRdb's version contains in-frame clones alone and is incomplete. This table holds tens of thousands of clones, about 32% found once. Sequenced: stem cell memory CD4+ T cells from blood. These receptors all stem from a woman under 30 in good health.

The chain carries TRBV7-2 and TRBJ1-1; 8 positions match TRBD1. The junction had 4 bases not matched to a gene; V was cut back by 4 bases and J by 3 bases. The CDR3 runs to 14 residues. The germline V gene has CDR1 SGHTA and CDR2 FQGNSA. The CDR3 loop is CASSSGQDYTEAFF. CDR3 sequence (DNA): TGTGCCAGCAGCTCGGGACAGGATTACACTGAAGCTTTCTTT.

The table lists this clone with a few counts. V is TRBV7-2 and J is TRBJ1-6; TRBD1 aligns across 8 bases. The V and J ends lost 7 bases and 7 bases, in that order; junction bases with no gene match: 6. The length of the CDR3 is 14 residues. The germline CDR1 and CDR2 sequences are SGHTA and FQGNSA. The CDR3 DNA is TGTGCCAGCACCCGGACAGGGCGGAATTCACCCCTCCACTTT. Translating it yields CASTRTGRNSPLHF.

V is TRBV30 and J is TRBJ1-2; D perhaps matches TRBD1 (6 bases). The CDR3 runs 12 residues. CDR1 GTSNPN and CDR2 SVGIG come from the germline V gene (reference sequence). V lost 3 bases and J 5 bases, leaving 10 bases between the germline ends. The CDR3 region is CAWRGQGYGYTF. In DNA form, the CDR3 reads TGTGCCTGGAGGGGGCAGGGGTATGGCTACACCTTC.

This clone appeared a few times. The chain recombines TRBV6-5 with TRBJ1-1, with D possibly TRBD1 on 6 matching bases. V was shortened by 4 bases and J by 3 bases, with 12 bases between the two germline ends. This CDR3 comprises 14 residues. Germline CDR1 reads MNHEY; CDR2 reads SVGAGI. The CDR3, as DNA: TGTGCCAGCAGTTCAAACGGGGGGCACACTGAAGCTTTCTTT. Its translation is CASSSNGGHTEAFF.

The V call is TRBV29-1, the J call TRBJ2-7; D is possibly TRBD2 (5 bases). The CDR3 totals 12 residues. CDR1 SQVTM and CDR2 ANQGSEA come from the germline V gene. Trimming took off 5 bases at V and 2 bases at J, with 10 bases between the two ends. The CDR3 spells CSVWTGTYEQYF. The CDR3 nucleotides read TGCAGCGTTTGGACGGGGACCTACGAGCAGTACTTC.

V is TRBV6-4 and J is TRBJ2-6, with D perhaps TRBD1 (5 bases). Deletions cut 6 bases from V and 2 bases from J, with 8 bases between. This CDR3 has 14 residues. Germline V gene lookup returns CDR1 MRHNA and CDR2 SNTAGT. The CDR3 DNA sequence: TGTGCCAGCAGCCAGGGCCCTGGGGCCAACGTCCTGACTTTC. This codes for CASSQGPGANVLTF.